The rows below give T cell receptor beta chains drawn from one sample of a study of blood T cell repertoires in COVID-19. TCRdb keeps only in-frame clones here, not all; method: immunoSEQ multiplex PCR. Altogether 200,000 to 250,000 clones are present, about 86% being singletons, with the ten largest covering roughly 15%. Sequencing used PBMCs or T cells enriched from blood (not recorded which). These receptors originate from a woman in her fifties or sixties with acute COVID-19. The CDR3 runs from the conserved cysteine through the conserved F or W. A D gene is named only where the DNA matches it firmly. Not all rows give a size; the values are once, few, many and, for expanded clones, a class.

clone_size	v_call	d_call	j_call	cdr3_nt	cdr3_aa
few	TRBV5-1	TRBD1	TRBJ1-1	TGCGCCAGCAGCTTGGAACCCCCGGGACAGGGGACTGAAGCTTTCTTT	CASSLEPPGQGTEAFF
-	TRBV2	TRBD2	TRBJ2-5	TGTGCCAGCAGTGACCTCCCAGCGGGAGGGAAAGAGACCCAGTACTTC	CASSDLPAGGKETQYF
-	TRBV3-1/TRBV3-2	TRBD2	TRBJ2-1	TGTGCCAGCAGCCGACTAGCGGGAGGGCGTTCCTACAATGAGCAGTTCTTC	CASSRLAGGRSYNEQFF
-	TRBV20-1	-	TRBJ2-5	TGCAGTGGATGGGCCCGTGAGACCCAGTACTTC	CSGWARETQYF
-	TRBV7-9	TRBD2	TRBJ2-7	TGTGCCAGCAGCTTCAGCGGGGACTTCTACGAGCAGTACTTC	CASSFSGDFYEQYF
-	TRBV28	TRBD2	TRBJ2-3	TGTGCCAGCAGGGCGACTAGCGGGAAGGATACGCAGTATTTT	CASRATSGKDTQYF
once	TRBV6-2/TRBV6-3	-	TRBJ2-3	TGTGCCAGCAGTTATATTGGAGCAAAATGGGCAGATACGCAGTATTTT	CASSYIGAKWADTQYF
-	TRBV7-7	TRBD2	TRBJ2-1	TGTGCTAGCAGCAAAAGGAGCGGGAGGGCCAGCGATGAGCAGTTCTTC	CASSKRSGRASDEQFF
-	TRBV7-9	TRBD2	TRBJ2-3	TGTGCCAGCAGACGACTAGCAGCTAGCACAGATACGCAGTATTTT	CASRRLAASTDTQYF
-	TRBV4-3	TRBD2	TRBJ2-7	TGCGCCAGCAGCCAAGATCGACTAGCGGCGGCCTACGAGCAGTACTTC	CASSQDRLAAAYEQYF
-	TRBV7-3	-	TRBJ2-1	TGTGCCAGCAGCTTAACGGGGGGTGGCGCCTACAATGAGCAGTTCTTC	CASSLTGGGAYNEQFF
few	TRBV11-2	-	TRBJ2-3	TGTGCCAGCAGCCGTCGGACAGCTAGCACAGATACGCAGTATTTT	CASSRRTASTDTQYF
-	TRBV7-3	-	TRBJ2-7	TGTGCCAGCAGCTTATGGGTCGGGGATTCCTACGAGCAGTACTTC	CASSLWVGDSYEQYF
-	TRBV7-9	TRBD1	TRBJ2-1	TGTGCCAGCAGCTCCCCCCGGGACAGGGGGATCCTTAGAAATGAGCAGTTCTTC	CASSSPRDRGILRNEQFF
-	TRBV27	TRBD1	TRBJ1-5	TGTGCCAGCAGTCTCAGGGGGAACAGCAATCAGCCCCAGCATTTT	CASSLRGNSNQPQHF
-	TRBV10-3	-	TRBJ2-7	TGTGCCATCAGTGAAGAAGGGTGGGGGCCGTTTTACGAGCAGTACTTC	CAISEEGWGPFYEQYF
-	TRBV19	-	TRBJ2-1	TGTGCCAGTAGTACGTTACAGGGCCCCCATGAGCAGTTCTTC	CASSTLQGPHEQFF
once	TRBV7-6	-	TRBJ2-7	TGTGCCAGCAGCTTAGATCAGGTACGGGAGCAGTACTTC	CASSLDQVREQYF
many	TRBV19	-	TRBJ1-1	TGTGCCAGTAGTATAAGTCCGGGCACTGAAGCTTTCTTT	CASSISPGTEAFF
-	TRBV27	TRBD2	TRBJ2-1	TGTGCCAGCAGTCCGTGGACTAGCAATGAGCAGTTCTTC	CASSPWTSNEQFF
once	TRBV7-9	-	TRBJ1-5	TGTGCCTCAGGCCCCAATTTTAGCAATCAGCCCCAGCATTTT	CASGPNFSNQPQHF
-	TRBV5-1	-	TRBJ1-1	TGCGCCAGCAGCCACCGACAATCCCCTGAAGCTTTCTTT	CASSHRQSPEAFF
-	TRBV7-2	TRBD2	TRBJ2-7	TGTGCCAGCAGCTTAGAGGAACTAGCGGGAGTATGGTCCTACGAGCAGTACTTC	CASSLEELAGVWSYEQYF
-	TRBV29-1	-	TRBJ2-1	TGCAGCTACAGGGCGCAATCCCGAGGGTTCAATGAGCAGTTCTTC	CSYRAQSRGFNEQFF
-	TRBV12-3/TRBV12-4	-	TRBJ2-7	TGTGCCAGCAGTTCGACTAGCTCCTACGAGCAGTACTTC	CASSSTSSYEQYF
once	TRBV12-3/TRBV12-4	-	TRBJ1-5	TGTGCCAGCGGCCCCCAGGGGAATCAGCCCCAGCATTTT	CASGPQGNQPQHF
-	TRBV7-6	TRBD2	TRBJ2-1	TGTGCCAGCAGCGGAGGACTAGCGGGTGCCTACAATGAGCAGTTCTTC	CASSGGLAGAYNEQFF
-	TRBV5-1	-	TRBJ1-3	TGCGCCAGCAGCTTGGTAATTGGGGAGTCGGGGGGAAACACCATATATTTT	CASSLVIGESGGNTIYF
few	TRBV11-2	-	TRBJ2-7	TGTGCCAGCAGCCAGTCCTACGAGCAGTACTTC	CASSQSYEQYF
-	TRBV28	-	TRBJ1-4	TGTGCCAGCAGTTTTAGCGGCAGGCATAATGAAAAACTGTTTTTT	CASSFSGRHNEKLFF
-	TRBV7-8	TRBD1	TRBJ2-7	TGTGCCAGCAGCCCCCGGGGGGCTGGGGGAACAGGGGGCGACGAGCAGTACTTC	CASSPRGAGGTGGDEQYF
-	TRBV27	-	TRBJ1-4	TGTGCCAGCAGCCTCTGGGGACTGGGGAAGGGAGAAAAACTGTTTTTT	CASSLWGLGKGEKLFF
-	TRBV28	-	TRBJ2-3	TGTGCCAGCAGTCCCTACTTTAGCACAGATACGCAGTATTTT	CASSPYFSTDTQYF
-	TRBV2	-	TRBJ1-3	TGTGCCAGCAGCCGAGAAGGAAACACCATATATTTT	CASSREGNTIYF
-	TRBV16	-	TRBJ2-5	TGTGCCAGCAGCCAACGGCAAGAGACCCAGTACTTC	CASSQRQETQYF
-	TRBV28	-	TRBJ1-2	TGTGCCAGCAGTCTCGAAGGGGGTTATGGCTACACCTTC	CASSLEGGYGYTF
-	TRBV28	-	TRBJ1-2	TGTGCCAGCACTCTTGACAGGCCCCCCTATGGCTACACCTTC	CASTLDRPPYGYTF